Listed below are T cell receptor beta chains from one sample, sequenced in a study of blood T cell repertoires in COVID-19. TCRdb's table, derived via immunoSEQ multiplex PCR, lists solely in-frame clones and lacks some. The sample holds roughly 360,000 clones, roughly 86% seen once. Sequencing was done on a sample of peripheral blood. These receptors were taken from a human donor with acute or convalescent COVID-19. The donor label of this sample is uncertain. CDR3s include the opening cysteine and the closing phenylalanine or tryptophan. D genes are given only for firm matches. Clone size is shown for a subset of rows, as once, few, many or a class of expanded clone.

TRBJ1-5,TRBV30,TRBD1,.,TGTGCCTGGACACAGGGGGATAATCAGCCCCAGCATTTT,CAWTQGDNQPQHF
TRBJ1-1,TRBV5-5,.,.,TGTGCCAGCAGAAAATCAGGAGGCATGAACACTGAAGCTTTCTTT,CASRKSGGMNTEAFF
TRBJ2-1,TRBV18,TRBD2,.,TGTGCCAGCTCACCAATGACTAGCGGGGGCTTGAATGAGCAGTTCTTC,CASSPMTSGGLNEQFF
TRBJ1-6,TRBV4-1,TRBD1,.,TGCGCCAGCAGCCAAGAATCGTTTAGGGACAGGGTTTCACCCCTCCACTTT,CASSQESFRDRVSPLHF
TRBJ2-7,TRBV7-8,.,.,TGTGCCAGCAGCTTCAACCGGGACAATCGTCAAGAGCAGTACTTC,CASSFNRDNRQEQYF
TRBJ2-1,TRBV11-2,TRBD1,.,TGTGCCAGCAGCTTAGGACAGGGGGTCAATGAGCAGTTCTTC,CASSLGQGVNEQFF
TRBJ1-1,TRBV7-9,TRBD1,.,TGTGCCAGCAGTTTTGACAGGGGCGCTGAAGCTTTCTTT,CASSFDRGAEAFF
TRBJ2-3,TRBV19,.,.,TGTGCCAGTAGTATAATGGTCACCACTAGCACAGATACGCAGTATTTT,CASSIMVTTSTDTQYF
TRBJ2-1,TRBV18,TRBD1,.,TGTGCCAGCTCACTGCACAGGGGGCTGAATGAGCAGTTCTTC,CASSLHRGLNEQFF
TRBJ2-4,TRBV24-1,.,.,TGTGCCACCAGTGATGGGGCAGGGTCTTCGGCCAAAAACATTCAGTACTTC,CATSDGAGSSAKNIQYF
TRBJ2-1,TRBV14,TRBD2,.,TGTGCCAGCAGCCCCATCGCTAGCGGGAGGGCCGGTGAGCAGTTCTTC,CASSPIASGRAGEQFF
TRBJ2-7,TRBV18,TRBD2,.,TGTGCCAGCTCACCAAATTACCCTAGCGGGAGGAGCTACGAGCAGTACTTC,CASSPNYPSGRSYEQYF
TRBJ1-4,TRBV28,TRBD1,.,TGTGCCAGCAGACTCGACAGGGGTGGAGAAAAACTGTTTTTT,CASRLDRGGEKLFF
TRBJ1-2,TRBV2,TRBD1,.,TGTGCCAGCACTAAGACAGGGGGAAACTATGGCTACACCTTC,CASTKTGGNYGYTF
TRBJ1-1,TRBV5-5,TRBD1,.,TGTGCCAGCAACCTTGACAGGGTGGAAACTGAAGCTTTCTTT,CASNLDRVETEAFF
TRBJ2-1,TRBV6-5,.,.,TGTGCCAGCAGTTATGGGAGAGGGAATGAGCAGTTCTTC,CASSYGRGNEQFF
TRBJ2-1,TRBV9,TRBD2,.,TGTGCCAGCAGCGTAGAGGCAGCGGGGGGTTACAATGAGCAGTTCTTC,CASSVEAAGGYNEQFF
TRBJ1-1,TRBV11-2,TRBD1,.,TGTGCCAGCAGCTCTTCGACAGGGCGGCGCGAAGCTTTCTTT,CASSSSTGRREAFF
TRBJ1-1,TRBV21-1,.,.,TGTGCCAGCAACCTCCTAGGGGGTAGTAAAGTGAGGGTGGCTTTCTTT,CASNLLGGSKVRVAFF
TRBJ1-5,TRBV12-3/TRBV12-4,.,few,TGTGCCAGCAGCCTATTGGCGGGTCAGCCCCAGCATTTT,CASSLLAGQPQHF
TRBJ1-2,TRBV28,.,.,TGTGCCAGCACCCTACCGGGGTCAACTAACTATGGCTACACCTTC,CASTLPGSTNYGYTF
TRBJ1-1,TRBV3-1/TRBV3-2,.,.,TGTGCCAGCAGCCGCCGGACTGAAGCTTTCTTT,CASSRRTEAFF
TRBJ1-4,TRBV7-2,.,.,TGTGCCAGTACGAGGGAGGGGACGGCAACTAATGAAAAACTGTTTTTT,CASTREGTATNEKLFF
TRBJ1-6,TRBV5-1,.,few,TGCGCCAGCAGGCCCAGCGATAATTCACCCCTCCACTTT,CASRPSDNSPLHF
TRBJ2-2,TRBV6-4,.,.,TGTGCCAGCAGCGCCGAGGAGGGCCCCGGGGAGCTGTTTTTT,CASSAEEGPGELFF
TRBJ1-1,TRBV18,.,.,TGTGCCAGCTCACGATCAGACCGGGTGTTTGAAGCTTTCTTT,CASSRSDRVFEAFF
TRBJ1-5,TRBV30,.,once,TGTGCCTGGTGCAAGGGTAGAGGGAATCAGCCCCAGCATTTT,CAWCKGRGNQPQHF
TRBJ2-5,TRBV6-5,TRBD2,.,TGTGCCAGCAGTTCCCTTGGGCGGGAGCAGGAGACCCAGTACTTC,CASSSLGREQETQYF
TRBJ2-2,TRBV12-5,.,.,TGTGCTAGTGGTTTGGTACAAGGGGTTGGGGCCGGGGAGCTGTTTTTT,CASGLVQGVGAGELFF
TRBJ2-1,TRBV5-1,TRBD1,.,TGCGCCAGCAGCTTCCTTAGGGGGACAGGGGGTAACAATGAGCAGTTCTTC,CASSFLRGTGGNNEQFF
TRBJ1-6,TRBV27,TRBD1,.,TGTGCCAGCAGTAACCTGACAGGGGGCAGGTATAATTCACCCCTCCACTTT,CASSNLTGGRYNSPLHF
TRBJ1-2,TRBV30,.,.,TGTGCCTGGAGCCTAGAAGGCTATGGCTACACCTTC,CAWSLEGYGYTF
TRBJ2-2,TRBV15,TRBD1,.,TGTGCCACCAGCAGGACAGGGGTAAAGTCCGGGGAGCTGTTTTTT,CATSRTGVKSGELFF
TRBJ1-2,TRBV6-5,TRBD1,.,TGTGCCAGCAGTTGGGGGACAGGGCGCTACACCTTC,CASSWGTGRYTF
TRBJ2-1,TRBV6-2/TRBV6-3,.,.,TGTGCCAGCAGCTCCTCCCGGGACACCCTCTACAATGAGCAGTTCTTC,CASSSSRDTLYNEQFF
TRBJ2-3,TRBV30,TRBD1,few,TGTGCCTGCACGGACAGGGGGCAGTATACGCAGTATTTT,CACTDRGQYTQYF
TRBJ1-1,TRBV4-2,.,.,TGTGCCAGCAGCCAAGGGACTGTCCGCGGCACTGAAGCTTTCTTT,CASSQGTVRGTEAFF
TRBJ1-1,TRBV5-1,.,once,TGCGCCAGCAGCCCGCGGGACGGAAGACTGAACACTGAAGCTTTCTTT,CASSPRDGRLNTEAFF
TRBJ1-2,TRBV18,TRBD1,.,TGTGCCAGCTCACCACTACGACAGGGGGTCCCCCTTCCCTATGGCTACACCTTC,CASSPLRQGVPLPYGYTF
TRBJ1-6,TRBV7-6,.,once,TGTGCCAGCAGCCTCACCACGGGGTATAATTCACCCCTCCACTTT,CASSLTTGYNSPLHF
TRBJ2-6,TRBV6-5,.,.,TGTGCCAGCAGTTATGGGGGGACCTCTGGGGCCAACGTCCTGACTTTC,CASSYGGTSGANVLTF
TRBJ1-2,TRBV12-3/TRBV12-4,.,.,TGTGCCAGCACCCCTGAGGCCCTTAGCTACACCTTC,CASTPEALSYTF
TRBJ1-2,TRBV19,.,.,TGTGCCAGTAAGATACAGGGAAACTATGGCTACACCTTC,CASKIQGNYGYTF
TRBJ1-1,TRBV5-5,TRBD1,.,TGTGCCAGCAGCTTGGGGACAGGAGCGAACACTGAAGCTTTCTTT,CASSLGTGANTEAFF
TRBJ2-1,TRBV7-2,.,.,TGTGCCAGCAGCTTAGGAGGGGGAGTCTCCTACAATGAGCAGTTCTTC,CASSLGGGVSYNEQFF
TRBJ2-1,TRBV7-2,.,.,TGTGCCAGCAGCTTACAAGCGGGCCCCCTCGGAGAGCAGTTCTTC,CASSLQAGPLGEQFF
TRBJ1-1,TRBV5-1,.,.,TGCGCCAGCAGCTTGGACAGGGCATCCGGAGCTTTCTTT,CASSLDRASGAFF
TRBJ1-4,TRBV5-1,TRBD1,.,TGCGCCAGCAGCTCCCGGGACAGGGGAAAACTTAATGAAAAACTGTTTTTT,CASSSRDRGKLNEKLFF
TRBJ2-7,TRBV11-2,.,.,TGTGCCAGCAGCTCGCTAACAGGACAGACTCCCCAGTACTTC,CASSSLTGQTPQYF
TRBJ2-5,TRBV5-1,.,.,TGCGCCAGCAGCTTGGGGCGCCCAGGCTACCAAGAGACCCAGTACTTC,CASSLGRPGYQETQYF
TRBJ2-7,TRBV27,.,.,TGTGCCAGCAGTGACTACAACTACGAGCAGTACTTC,CASSDYNYEQYF
TRBJ1-2,TRBV2,TRBD1,.,TGTGCCAGCAGAAAAACAGGGGGCGCCTATGGCTACACCTTC,CASRKTGGAYGYTF
TRBJ1-2,TRBV5-1,.,.,TGCGCCAGCACTGGAGGCCTAGGCTACACCTTC,CASTGGLGYTF
TRBJ2-2,TRBV30,.,.,TGTGCCTGGAGTGTATCGGGGGAGCTGTTTTTT,CAWSVSGELFF
TRBJ1-3,TRBV6-1,.,few,TGTGCCAGCAGTGAATTGTACAGGGAGGGGTACACCATATATTTT,CASSELYREGYTIYF